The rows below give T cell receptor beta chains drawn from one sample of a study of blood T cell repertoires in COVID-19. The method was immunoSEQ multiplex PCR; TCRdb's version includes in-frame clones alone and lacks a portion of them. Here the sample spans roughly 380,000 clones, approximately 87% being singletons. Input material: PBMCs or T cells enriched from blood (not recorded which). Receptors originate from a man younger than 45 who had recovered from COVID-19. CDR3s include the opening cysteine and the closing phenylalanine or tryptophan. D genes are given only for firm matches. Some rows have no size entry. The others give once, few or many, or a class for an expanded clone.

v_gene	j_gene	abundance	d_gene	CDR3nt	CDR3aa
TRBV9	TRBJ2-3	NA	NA	TGTGCCAGCAGCGTAGTCGGGAGGGGGACCGGTCCGGGACAGCTCCCTTTAAGCACAGATACGCAGTATTTT	CASSVVGRGTGPGQLPLSTDTQYF
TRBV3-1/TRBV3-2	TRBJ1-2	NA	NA	TGTGCCAGCAGCCAAGATTACAGCTTAGCGGGCTACACCTTC	CASSQDYSLAGYTF
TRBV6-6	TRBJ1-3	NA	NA	TGTGCCAGCAGTTACTCCCTCCAGGGAAACACCATATATTTT	CASSYSLQGNTIYF
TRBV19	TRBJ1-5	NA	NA	TGTGCCAGTAGTAGAGGGAATCAGCCCCAGCATTTT	CASSRGNQPQHF
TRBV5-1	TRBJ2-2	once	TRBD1	TGCGCCAGCAGCTTGGCATCGGGACAGGGACAGGAGCTGTTTTTT	CASSLASGQGQELFF
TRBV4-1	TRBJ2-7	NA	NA	TGCGCCAGCAGCATCCGGGACTTTTACGAGCAGTACTTC	CASSIRDFYEQYF
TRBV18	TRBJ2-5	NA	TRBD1	TGTGCCAGCCGGGACAGAAACCAAGAGACCCAGTACTTC	CASRDRNQETQYF
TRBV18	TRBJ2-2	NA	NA	TGTGCCAGCTCACCTCCTGAGCTGTATTTGAACACCGGGGAGCTGTTTTTT	CASSPPELYLNTGELFF
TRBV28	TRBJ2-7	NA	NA	TGTGCCAGCAGTTTAGTGGGCAGGGGCTCAAGCTCCTACGAGCAGTACTTC	CASSLVGRGSSSYEQYF
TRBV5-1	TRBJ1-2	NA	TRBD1	TGCGCCAGCAGCTTGGAGGGGACAGGGTATGGCTACACCTTC	CASSLEGTGYGYTF
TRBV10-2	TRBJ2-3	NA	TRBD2	TGCGCCAGCAGTGAGTACCTAGCGGGGGGCGCAGATACGCAGTATTTT	CASSEYLAGGADTQYF
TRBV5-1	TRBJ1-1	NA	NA	TGCGCCAGCAGCTTGGGCGGAGGGTTCGGCACTGAAGCTTTCTTT	CASSLGGGFGTEAFF
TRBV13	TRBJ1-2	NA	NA	TGTGCCAGCAGCTTAGAATTGGGGTCCGGGGGTGACTATGGCTACACCTTC	CASSLELGSGGDYGYTF
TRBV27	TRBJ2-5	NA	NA	TGTGCCAGCAGCCCTCTGACGGGGACCCAGTACTTC	CASSPLTGTQYF
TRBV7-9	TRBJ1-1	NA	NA	TGTGCCAGCAGCTTCCCAACAGAGAACACTGAAGCTTTCTTT	CASSFPTENTEAFF
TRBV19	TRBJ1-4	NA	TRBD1	TGTGCCAGTAGCATGCGACAGGGCGGCGGTGAAAAACTGTTTTTT	CASSMRQGGGEKLFF
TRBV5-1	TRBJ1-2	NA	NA	TGCGCCAGCAGCTTGACCCCTGACAAGGATTATGGCTACACCTTC	CASSLTPDKDYGYTF
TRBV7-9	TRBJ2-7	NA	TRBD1	TGTGCCAGCAGCACACGACAGGGACCCCGGGACGAGCAGTACTTC	CASSTRQGPRDEQYF
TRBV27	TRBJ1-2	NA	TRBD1	TGTGCCAGCAGTTCCTTCCCGACAGGGGGCTTTAATGGCTACACCTTC	CASSSFPTGGFNGYTF
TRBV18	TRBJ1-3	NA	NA	TGTGCCAGCTCACCACCGGCCGGAAACACCATATATTTT	CASSPPAGNTIYF
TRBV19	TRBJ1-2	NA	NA	TGTGCCAGTACTCTAAGGGGAATTTATGGCTACACCTTC	CASTLRGIYGYTF
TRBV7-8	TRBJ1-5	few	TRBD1	TGTGCCAGCAGCTTAGGACAGGGGGTAAGTCAGCCCCAGCATTTT	CASSLGQGVSQPQHF
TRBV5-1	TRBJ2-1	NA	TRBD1	TGCGCCAGCAGCTTGCGGTCAGGGGGCAATGAGCAGTTCTTC	CASSLRSGGNEQFF
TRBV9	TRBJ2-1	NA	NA	TGTGCCAGCAGCGTAGCTATGGCGGGTATTAATGAGCAGTTCTTC	CASSVAMAGINEQFF
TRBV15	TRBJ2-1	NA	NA	TGTGCCACCAGCAGGGGCAAATTTGAGCAGTTCTTC	CATSRGKFEQFF
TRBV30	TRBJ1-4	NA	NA	TGTGCCTTCAACCGGTCCCCTAATGAAAAACTGTTTTTT	CAFNRSPNEKLFF
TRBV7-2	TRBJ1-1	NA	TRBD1	TGTGCCACCTCACAGGGGGCATCAGGCACTGAAGCTTTCTTT	CATSQGASGTEAFF
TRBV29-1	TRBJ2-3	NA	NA	TGCAGCGTTGAAGACCCCCGGGACACGGAAGATACGCAGTATTTT	CSVEDPRDTEDTQYF
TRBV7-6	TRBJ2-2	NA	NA	TGTGCCAGCAGGCCCCGACTAGACCCGAACACCGGGGAGCTGTTTTTT	CASRPRLDPNTGELFF
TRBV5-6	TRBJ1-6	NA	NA	TGTGCCAGCAGCTTGGTCCAGGATAATTCACCCCTCCACTTT	CASSLVQDNSPLHF
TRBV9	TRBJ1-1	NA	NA	TGTGCCAGCAGCGCCGGATTACAGTTCTTACAGGACACTGAAGCTTTCTTT	CASSAGLQFLQDTEAFF
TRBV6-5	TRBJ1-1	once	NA	TGTGCCAGCAGTTCTGACAGGTTGAGTCGGGCTTTCTTT	CASSSDRLSRAFF
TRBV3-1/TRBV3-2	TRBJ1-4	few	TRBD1	TGTGCCAGCAGCCAAGATGCGAGACAGGGGCTTAATGAAAAACTGTTTTTT	CASSQDARQGLNEKLFF
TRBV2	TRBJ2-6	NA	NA	TGTGCCAGCAGTGAAGTCACAGGGTCTGGGGCCAACGTCCTGACTTTC	CASSEVTGSGANVLTF
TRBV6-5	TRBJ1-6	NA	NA	TGTGCCAGCAGTTACGGGGCAGCTCGGGATAATTCACCCCTCCACTTT	CASSYGAARDNSPLHF
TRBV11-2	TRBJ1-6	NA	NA	TGTGCCAGCAGCTTAGATCGATACCAGGCTACATATAATTCACCCCTCCACTTT	CASSLDRYQATYNSPLHF
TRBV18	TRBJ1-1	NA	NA	TGTGCCAGCTCCCCACGGACAGTGTGGAACACTGAAGCTTTCTTT	CASSPRTVWNTEAFF